A single sample is the source of the 23 T cell receptor beta chains below, sequenced in a study of shared clonotypes between healthy human individuals (TCRdb year 2020). Receptors were amplified or captured by the immunoSEQ multiplex PCR assay. TCRdb obtained this table from immuneACCESS and retained in-frame rearrangements with V and J assigned. These tables miss some clones; where compared with another copy, unresolved V genes account for less than half of the shortfall, and the remainder is unexplained. This sample lists roughly 2 million clones; approximately 96% were detected once. Together, the top ten hold less than 0.15% of the sample. The sample taken for sequencing was naive CD4+ T cells sorted from blood. Explained via the paper, the cell subset or site label denotes: CD45RA+ positively selected. These TCRs come from a man between 18 and 29 years old in good health.

The CDR3 DNA reads as TGTGCCAGCAGCGCCCCTCGCATTGGAGGGGTTGGCACAGATACGCAGTATTTT. Protein sequence: CASSAPRIGGVGTDTQYF. The rearrangement uses TRBV9 and TRBJ2-3; weak D call: TRBD2 (6 bases). This CDR3 comprises 18 residues. The germline V gene has CDR1 SGDLS and CDR2 YYNGEE. With 3 bases removed from V and 1 base from J, the gap between germline ends came to 21 bases.

V gene TRBV19 combines with J gene TRBJ2-7, with 15 nucleotides matching TRBD2. Germline V gives CDR1 LNHDA, CDR2 SQIVND (reference sequence). CDR3 length equals 16 residues. With 5 bases clipped from V and 6 bases from J, the junction kept 8 bases outside the gene matches. The CDR3 bases are TGTGCCAGTAGTGTTGGACTAGCGGGAGGGGTCTCCGAGCAGTACTTC. Translated: CASSVGLAGGVSEQYF.

V gene TRBV18 combines with J gene TRBJ1-5; D gene unclear. CDR1 and CDR2 (germline): KGHSH, LQKENI. CDR3 length equals 15 residues. With 2 bases removed from V and 5 bases from J, the gap between germline ends came to 13 bases. The CDR3 DNA follows: TGTGCCAGCTCACCAATCAATGGACGGGATCAGCCCCAGCATTTT. This codes for CASSPINGRDQPQHF.

Notes on this clone: The sample carries other DNA sequences with the same CDR3. J is TRBJ2-5 and V is TRBV5-4; D gene ambiguous. The CDR3 is 13 residues long. CDR1 and CDR2 from the germline V gene are SGHNT and YYREEE (reference sequence). Trimming took 4 bases from V and 2 from J, leaving 9 bases between them. CDR3 nucleotide sequence: TGTGCCAGCAGCCCGGGTCTACAAGAGACCCAGTACTTC. This codes for CASSPGLQETQYF. Full variable domain (missing parts from reference TRBV5-4 and TRBJ2-5): ETGVTQSPTHLIKTRGQQVTLRCSSQSGHNTVSWYQQALGQGPQFIFQYYREEENGRGNFPPRFSGLQFPNYSSELNVNALELDDSALYLCASSPGLQETQYFGPGTRLLVL.

The chain joins TRBV18 to TRBJ2-5; 8 bases are shared with TRBD2. Germline CDR1 KGHSH, CDR2 LQKENI. Trimming at V came to 3 bases and at J to 2 bases, leaving 5 bases not matched to a gene. The CDR3 covers 15 residues. CDR3 sequence: CASSPSSGYQETQYF. The CDR3 DNA reads as TGTGCCAGCTCACCCTCTAGCGGGTATCAAGAGACCCAGTACTTC.

The genes are TRBV9 and TRBJ1-5, with D tentatively TRBD1 (6 bases). Germline-derived CDR1 and CDR2 are SGDLS and YYNGEE. This CDR3 spans 19 amino acids. Deletions cut 3 bases from V and 0 bases from J, with 22 bases between. This CDR3 reads CASSARTARTALSNQPQHF. As DNA, the CDR3 is TGTGCCAGCAGCGCGAGGACAGCTAGAACCGCCCTTAGCAATCAGCCCCAGCATTTT.

The chain carries TRBV6-5 and TRBJ2-1, with TRBD2 matching over 13 bases. The J segment lost 8 bases and the V segment lost 1 base, leaving 5 bases of the junction unmatched. Looked up from germline, CDR1 is MNHEY and CDR2 is SVGAGI. The CDR3 loop spans 16 amino acids. CDR3 DNA sequence: TGTGCCAGCAGTTACTTGAGGACTAGCGGGGGTGATGAGCAGTTCTTC. Translated, it gives CASSYLRTSGGDEQFF.

The chain links TRBV7-9 to TRBJ2-6; no firm D call. The CDR3 is 16 residues long. Germline CDR1 is SEHNR and CDR2 is FQNEAQ (reference sequence). Trimming shortened V by 7 bases and J by 3 bases, and 16 bases separated the two germline ends. The CDR3 is CASIPRWGYGANVLTF. The CDR3 DNA follows: TGTGCCAGCATTCCCCGGTGGGGTTATGGGGCCAACGTCCTGACTTTC.

A note on this clone: This CDR3 is also generated by other DNA sequences in the sample. The gene calls are TRBV5-1 and TRBJ2-2, with D tentatively TRBD1 (5 bases). The CDR3 covers 14 residues. The ends were cut back, 0 bases at V and 6 bases at J, with 9 bases in the middle. Germline assignment: CDR1 SGHRS and CDR2 YFSETQ. The CDR3 sequence: CASSLEGVAGELFF. The CDR3, as DNA: TGCGCCAGCAGCTTGGAAGGGGTAGCCGGGGAGCTGTTTTTT.

The chain has TRBV19 and TRBJ2-2; no clear D. This CDR3 has 14 amino acids. Trimming took 1 base from V and 7 from J, leaving 10 bases between them. Germline values: CDR1 LNHDA, CDR2 SQIVND (reference sequence). Here the CDR3 DNA reads TGTGCCAGTAGTATAGCCGGTCAGCTCGGGGAGCTGTTTTTT. It is translated as CASSIAGQLGELFF.

This chain uses TRBV4-1 with TRBJ1-3; the D gene is possibly TRBD1 (5 bases). CDR3 size: 14 residues. The germline V and J ends were trimmed by 0 bases and 6 bases, with 9 bases remaining between them. The V gene's germline CDR1 is MGHRA and CDR2 YSYEKL. As DNA, the CDR3 is TGCGCCAGCAGCCAAGACAGGGCGGTAAACACCATATATTTT. Translating gives CASSQDRAVNTIYF.

The chain joins TRBV10-3 to TRBJ1-2; tentatively, D is TRBD1 (6 bases). This CDR3 has 15 amino acids. The V gene lost 7 bases and the J gene lost 1 base, with 16 bases spanning the gap. Per the germline V gene, CDR1 is ENHRY and CDR2 is SYGVKD. Here the CDR3 reads CAIMGTGPFNYGYTF. In nucleotides, the CDR3 is TGTGCCATCATGGGAACAGGGCCCTTTAACTATGGCTACACCTTC.

The genes are TRBV29-1 and TRBJ1-1, with D possibly matching TRBD1 (5 bases). The V end was cut by 1 base, the J end by 3 bases, with 12 bases between. Germline CDR1 reads SQVTM; CDR2 reads ANQGSEA. The CDR3 runs to 14 residues. The CDR3 reads CSVEADSGYTEAFF. CDR3 bases: TGCAGCGTTGAAGCTGACAGTGGGTACACTGAAGCTTTCTTT.

The V and J genes are TRBV18 and TRBJ2-1, with TRBD2 as a possible D gene (6 bases). CDR3 length: 16 amino acids. Trimming took off 0 bases at V and 6 bases at J, with 15 bases between the two ends. Germline CDR1 KGHSH, CDR2 LQKENI. CDR3 DNA: TGTGCCAGCTCACCACCGGCAGGGAGGAATCGCAATGAGCAGTTCTTC. It translates to CASSPPAGRNRNEQFF.

V is TRBV4-1 and J is TRBJ2-5, with TRBD2 matching over 7 bases. V gave up 0 bases and J gave up 1 base; unmatched junction bases: 14. Germline CDR1 MGHRA, CDR2 YSYEKL. The CDR3 sequence is 19 residues long. The CDR3 loop reads CASSQDLEGLRLSQETQYF. CDR3 DNA sequence: TGCGCCAGCAGCCAAGATCTTGAGGGACTACGCCTATCCCAAGAGACCCAGTACTTC.

The rearrangement links TRBV2 to TRBJ1-2; D may be TRBD1 (6 bases). CDR3 length: 14 amino acids. Germline CDR1 SNHLY, CDR2 FYNNEI. Trimming left V 3 bases short and J 4 bases short, with 12 bases between. CDR3 bases: TGTGCCAGCAGTGACCCGGACAGATTCTATGGCTACACCTTC. Translated: CASSDPDRFYGYTF.

This clone was counted once. The chain uses TRBV13 and TRBJ2-3; 7 bases fit TRBD1. Germline V gene data show CDR1 as PRHDT and CDR2 as FYEKMQ (reference sequence). The CDR3 covers 16 residues. The ends lost 1 base at V and 2 bases at J; junction bases unmatched: 6. CDR3 amino acids: CASSLALDRATDTQYF. The CDR3 nucleotides are TGTGCCAGCAGCTTAGCCCTTGACAGGGCCACAGATACGCAGTATTTT. Complete variable domain (other parts from reference TRBV13 and TRBJ2-3): AAGVIQSPRHLIKEKRETATLKCYPIPRHDTVYWYQQGPGQDPQFLISFYEKMQSDKGSIPDRFSAQQFSDYHSELNMSSLELGDSALYFCASSLALDRATDTQYFGPGTRLTVL.

This clone was seen once. The chain combines TRBV6-5 with TRBJ1-4; the D gene is possibly TRBD1 (6 bases). V gave up 7 bases and J gave up 6 bases, with 15 bases separating them. Germline V lookup: CDR1 MNHEY, CDR2 SVGAGI. CDR3 length: 14 residues. The CDR3 loop is CASTGAPGDEKLFF. The CDR3 nucleotides are TGTGCCAGCACTGGGGCCCCAGGGGATGAAAAACTGTTTTTT.

The chain combines TRBV9 with TRBJ2-1, with TRBD2 as a possible D gene (5 bases). The CDR3 has 15 residues. CDR1 is SGDLS and CDR2 is YYNGEE in the germline V gene. V dropped 2 bases and J dropped 5 bases, with 14 bases sitting between them. In DNA, the CDR3 is TGTGCCAGCAGCGTCGACGGACTGACACACAATGAGCAGTTCTTC. Translating it yields CASSVDGLTHNEQFF.

For this clone: Other DNA variants within this sample encode the same CDR3. The J gene is TRBJ1-3, the V gene TRBV5-1, with TRBD1 as a possible D gene (5 bases). V shed 0 bases and J shed 4 bases, with 8 bases lying between them. The CDR3 runs 14 residues. CDR1 is SGHRS, CDR2 YFSETQ, per germline. CDR3 in amino acids: CASSLGTPGNTIYF. The CDR3 DNA reads TGCGCCAGCAGCTTGGGGACACCCGGAAACACCATATATTTT.

In regard to this clone: Other DNA sequences in the same sample also yield this CDR3. This chain links TRBV10-3 with TRBJ2-1; weak D call: TRBD2 (5 bases). Trimming left V 3 bases short and J 0 bases short, with 9 bases between. The CDR3 is 15 residues long. Germline V gives CDR1 ENHRY, CDR2 SYGVKD. The CDR3 loop is CAISEGSSSYNEQFF. The DNA for the CDR3 is TGTGCCATCAGTGAAGGGAGCAGCTCCTACAATGAGCAGTTCTTC.

CDR3 sequence reads: CAFGGGTDTQYF. The CDR3 region has the DNA TGTGCCTTCGGGGGAGGCACAGATACGCAGTATTTT. The V gene is TRBV5-4, the J gene TRBJ2-3, with D perhaps TRBD2 (6 bases). The CDR3 consists of 12 residues. Germline V CDR1 and CDR2: SGHNT, YYREEE (reference sequence). Trimming took off 10 bases at V and 1 base at J, with 10 bases between the two ends.

This chain links TRBV6-1 with TRBJ1-1; D is ambiguous. V gave up 3 bases and J gave up 11 bases, with 16 bases separating them. This CDR3 is built from 13 residues. Germline lookup yields CDR1 MNHNS and CDR2 SASEGT. CDR3 sequence: CASSDKGTPRAFF. The CDR3 nucleotides read TGTGCCAGCAGTGATAAGGGTACCCCCAGGGCTTTCTTT.